These 10 T cell receptor beta chains were all obtained from the same sample, sequenced in a study of fetal regulatory T cell absence and autoimmunity. Profiling relied on immunoSEQ multiplex PCR, and the TCRdb table lists in-frame clones only, not all of them. The table shows around 45,000 clones, with about 80% occurring only once. Sequencing used cord blood. The origin of the receptors is a newborn boy with IPEX syndrome.

This clone was recorded a few times. The chain uses TRBV10-3 and TRBJ2-2; D unresolved. This CDR3 comprises 12 residues. In germline, CDR1 is ENHRY, CDR2 SYGVKD. V shed 3 bases and J shed 4 bases, with 3 bases lying between them. CDR3 loop: CAISDGTGELFF. The CDR3, as DNA: TGTGCCATCAGTGACGGCACCGGGGAGCTGTTTTTT.

This chain uses TRBV5-1 with TRBJ2-3; perhaps TRBD2 as D (6 bases). The CDR3 length is 17 residues. Germline assignment: CDR1 SGHRS and CDR2 YFSETQ. V was clipped by 5 bases and J by 0 bases, with 19 bases between them. As DNA, the CDR3 is TGCGCCAGCAGTCCTGCAATGTGGCGGGATAGCACAGATACGCAGTATTTT. This gives the protein CASSPAMWRDSTDTQYF.

This sequence joins TRBV6-5 and TRBJ2-5; no clear D. With 6 bases removed from V and 2 bases from J, the gap between germline ends came to 1 base. The CDR3 loop spans 10 amino acids. Germline assignment: CDR1 MNHEY and CDR2 SVGAGI. The CDR3 reads CASRQETQYF. The CDR3, as DNA: TGTGCCAGCAGGCAAGAGACCCAGTACTTC.

A single count supports this clone. The DNA for the CDR3 is TGTGCCAGCAGCTTAAGCAGACTAGCGGTTGAGCAGTTCTTC. Its translation is CASSLSRLAVEQFF. The chain recombines TRBV9 with TRBJ2-1; 9 bases align to TRBD2. From germline, CDR1 is SGDLS and CDR2 YYNGEE. This CDR3 contains 14 residues. Trimming took 4 bases from V and 9 from J; bases not matched to a gene: 8.

The rearrangement uses TRBV6-5 and TRBJ2-7; no clear D. The V gene lost 4 bases and the J gene lost 5 bases, with 12 bases spanning the gap. The CDR3 runs 13 residues. From germline, CDR1 is MNHEY and CDR2 SVGAGI. The CDR3 DNA sequence: TGTGCCAGCAGTTCGCTGGGTGGCCACGAGCAGTACTTC. Protein sequence: CASSSLGGHEQYF.

The genes are TRBV19 and TRBJ2-2, with 8 positions matching TRBD1. Trimming removed 8 bases from V and 6 bases from J; junction bases left unmatched: 11. The CDR3 has 15 amino acids. Looked up from germline, CDR1 is LNHDA and CDR2 is SQIVND (reference sequence). The CDR3 region has the DNA TGTGCCAGTCGGACCGGGACAGGCTTCGCCGGGGAGCTGTTTTTT. It is translated as CASRTGTGFAGELFF.

The rearrangement uses TRBV4-3 and TRBJ1-5; TRBD1 aligns across 7 bases. J gave up 6 bases and V 0 bases, and 5 bases lay outside the gene matches. The germline gives CDR1 LGHNA, CDR2 YSLEER. This CDR3 has 15 amino acids. CDR3 protein: CASSQDWTGRQPQHF. CDR3 coding DNA: TGCGCCAGCAGCCAAGATTGGACAGGTCGTCAGCCCCAGCATTTT.

This clone is a singleton in its sample. J is TRBJ2-2 and V is TRBV9, with 9 bases that match TRBD2. The V gene end was trimmed by 0 bases and the J gene end by 0 bases; junction bases not matched to a gene: 3. Germline V CDR1 and CDR2: SGDLS, YYNGEE. The CDR3 consists of 17 residues. DNA of the CDR3: TGTGCCAGCAGCGTAGTCGCTAGCGGGGCGAACACCGGGGAGCTGTTTTTT. Its protein is CASSVVASGANTGELFF.

This chain links TRBV5-1 with TRBJ1-2; weak D call: TRBD1 (5 bases). Germline values: CDR1 SGHRS, CDR2 YFSETQ. CDR3 length equals 16 residues. V was shortened by 0 bases and J by 5 bases, with 17 bases between the two germline ends. In DNA form, the CDR3 reads TGCGCCAGCAGCTTGGATGGCGGGGGGATTCTTTATGGCTACACCTTC. Translating gives CASSLDGGGILYGYTF.

The V gene is TRBV7-8, the J gene TRBJ2-5; D may be TRBD1 (5 bases). There are 17 residues in the CDR3. Germline assignment: CDR1 SGHVS and CDR2 FQNEAQ. V lost 5 bases, J lost 1 base, and 20 bases lay in between. CDR3 amino acids: CASSPRFRTHPQETQYF. The DNA for the CDR3 is TGTGCCAGCAGCCCCCGCTTTAGGACACATCCCCAAGAGACCCAGTACTTC.